The 17 T cell receptor beta chains listed next were all sequenced from one sample in a study of T cells in women clearing cervical HPV infection. TCRdb keeps only in-frame clones here, not all; method: immunoSEQ multiplex PCR. The listing contains about 39,000 clones. Sequencing was done on a sample of blood buffy coat. These receptors were obtained from a woman aged 18 to 75 with a cervical HPV16 infection that either progressed to CIN3+ or cleared (not recorded which).

The DNA read from the CDR3 is TGTGCCAGCACCCTTAGCGGGGCTAGCACAGATACG. This codes for CASTLSGASTDT. The CDR3, in full, reads CASTLSGASTDTQYF. V usage is TRBV12-3 or TRBV12-4 and J usage is TRBJ2-3, with TRBD2 matching 8 bases. The missing CDR3 end, 3 residues past where the read stops, is filled in from the germline J gene. With V trimmed by 7 bases and J by 0 bases, 6 bases remained unmatched. The CDR3 has 15 residues.

Notes on this clone: The CDR3 extends 3 residues past the end of the read, so its final part is completed from the germline J gene. This rearrangement joins TRBV2 to TRBJ1-3; D possibly corresponds to TRBD1 (6 bases). The germline CDR1 and CDR2 sequences are SNHLY and FYNNEI. This CDR3 is built from 13 residues. Trimming left V 6 bases short and J 2 bases short, with 8 bases between. Incomplete CDR3 DNA: TGTGCCAGCAGACAGGGTACTGGAAACACC. Encoded protein: CASRQGTGNT. The full CDR3 protein is CASRQGTGNTIYF.

About this clone: Read sequence stops 3 residues before the CDR3 end, and the germline J gene provides the missing end. The V gene is TRBV5-1, the J gene TRBJ1-1; 8 nucleotides align to TRBD1. The CDR3 is 16 amino acids. Germline CDR1 SGHRS, CDR2 YFSETQ. After removal of 2 bases from V and 1 base from J, the junction contained 7 bases not matched to a gene. The CDR3: CASSFPLDRGNTEAFF. The part of the CDR3 DNA that was read is TGCGCCAGCAGCTTCCCCCTAGACAGGGGGAACACTGAA.

On this clone itself: The read halts 3 residues ahead of the CDR3 end, with the missing end drawn from the germline J gene. The chain links TRBV2 to TRBJ2-5; 9 bases line up with TRBD2. Trimming cost V 0 bases and J 0 bases; bases outside gene matches: 5. CDR3 size: 17 residues. Germline V gene lookup returns CDR1 SNHLY and CDR2 FYNNEI. CDR3 amino acids: CASSEAVRGGYQETQYF. The part of the CDR3 DNA that was read is TGTGCCAGCAGTGAAGCCGTGCGGGGGGGCTACCAAGAGACC. Looking up the rest from reference TRBV2 and TRBJ2-5 gives the full variable domain: EPEVTQTPSHQVTQMGQEVILRCVPISNHLYFYWYRQILGQKVEFLVSFYNNEISEKSEIFDDQFSVERPDGSNFTLKIRSTKLEDSAMYFCASSEAVRGGYQETQYFGPGTRLLVL.

About this clone: The CDR3 end falls 3 residues outside the read, so it is completed with the germline J gene. The J gene is TRBJ2-6, the V gene TRBV20-1; D not resolved. Germline values: CDR1 DFQATT, CDR2 SNEGSKA (reference sequence). The germline V and J ends were trimmed by 3 bases and 0 bases, with 12 bases remaining between them. The CDR3 loop spans 16 amino acids. The sequenced part of the CDR3 DNA is TGCAGTGCTAGCCCCTCTAAAGCCTCTGGGGCCAACGTC. Its protein is CSASPSKASGANV. The CDR3 reads in full as CSASPSKASGANVLTF.

A remark on this clone: The read ends 3 residues before the CDR3 terminus; that terminus is restored from the germline J gene. This chain joins TRBV9 and TRBJ2-2; no clear D. The V gene lost 0 bases and the J gene lost 0 bases, with 9 bases spanning the gap. CDR1 and CDR2 (germline): SGDLS, YYNGEE. CDR3 length: 16 amino acids. The CDR3 here is CASSVVGQTNTGELFF. CDR3 DNA (partial): TGTGCCAGCAGCGTAGTAGGGCAGACGAACACCGGGGAG.

A word on this clone: The read terminates 3 residues before the CDR3 end, so the remaining end is supplied by the germline J gene. The rearrangement joins TRBV7-3 to TRBJ2-1, with D perhaps matching TRBD2 (6 bases). V shed 2 bases and J shed 7 bases, with 21 bases lying between them. The germline gives CDR1 SGHTA, CDR2 FQGTGA. The CDR3 runs 17 residues. CDR3 loop: CASSLDSRGSLGNEQFF. Incomplete CDR3 DNA: TGTGCCAGCAGCTTAGATAGCCGGGGGTCCCTAGGGAATGAG.

As to this clone: The missing CDR3 end, 3 residues past where the read stops, is filled in from the germline J gene. V and J are TRBV6-1 and TRBJ2-2, with 11 bases fitting TRBD2. Germline V gene sequence: CDR1 MNHNS, CDR2 SASEGT. CDR3 size: 15 residues. Trimming removed 4 bases from V and 6 bases from J; junction bases left unmatched: 4. The part of the CDR3 DNA that was read is TGTGCCAGCAGTGTTAGCGGGGGGGCCTCCGGGGAG. This codes for CASSVSGGASGE. The whole CDR3 sequence is CASSVSGGASGELFF.

With regard to this clone: The read comes to an end 3 residues before the CDR3 does, leaving the germline J gene to fill in the end. The V call is TRBV5-1, the J call TRBJ2-5; tentatively, D is TRBD2 (5 bases). Trimming shortened V by 4 bases and J by 2 bases, and 9 bases separated the two germline ends. From germline, CDR1 is SGHRS and CDR2 YFSETQ. The CDR3 consists of 13 residues. CDR3 residues: CASSRTLQETQYF. The CDR3 bases that were read are TGCGCCAGCAGCAGGACTCTTCAAGAGACC.

In regard to this clone: Coverage ceases 3 residues before the CDR3 finishes, and the germline J gene fills in the end. J is TRBJ2-3 and V is TRBV27, with TRBD2 identical over 10 bases. The junction had 5 bases not matched to a gene; V was cut back by 6 bases and J by 2 bases. Germline assignment: CDR1 MNHEY and CDR2 SMNVEV (reference sequence). The CDR3 has 15 residues. The CDR3 bases that were read are TGTGCCAGCAGATTCCTAGCGGGGGCCACAGATACG. As protein: CASRFLAGATDT. The whole CDR3 is CASRFLAGATDTQYF.

As regards this clone: The CDR3 is cut off 3 residues early in the read; its end comes from the germline J gene. V and J are TRBV20-1 and TRBJ2-3, with 8 bases identical to TRBD2. The CDR3 consists of 14 residues. With V trimmed by 6 bases and J by 6 bases, 11 bases remained unmatched. CDR1 and CDR2 (germline): DFQATT, SNEGSKA (reference sequence). CDR3 DNA (partial): TGCAGTGCGCCTACCCCGGGGGGGCCTGATACG. Its protein product is CSAPTPGGPDT. In full, the CDR3 is CSAPTPGGPDTQYF.

Regarding this clone: With the read ending 3 residues before the CDR3 end, the germline J gene is used to fill in that end. The J gene is TRBJ2-1, the V gene TRBV7-9, with 13 bases fitting TRBD2. The CDR3 spans 15 residues. Germline V gene lookup returns CDR1 SEHNR and CDR2 FQNEAQ (reference sequence). The V gene end was trimmed by 2 bases and the J gene end by 6 bases; junction bases not matched to a gene: 1. The CDR3: CASSLTSGGANEQFF. The DNA read from the CDR3 is TGTGCCAGCAGCTTAACTAGCGGGGGGGCCAATGAG.

Notes on this clone: The missing CDR3 end, 3 residues past where the read stops, is filled in from the germline J gene. The chain employs TRBV20-1 and TRBJ2-7, with 10 bases aligning to TRBD1. The junction had 6 bases not matched to a gene; V was cut back by 5 bases and J by 5 bases. The CDR3 spans 13 residues. Germline V CDR1 and CDR2: DFQATT, SNEGSKA (reference sequence). Incomplete CDR3 DNA: TGCAGTGCTGTTACCGGGACAGGGGACGAG. Protein sequence: CSAVTGTGDE. The whole CDR3 sequence reads CSAVTGTGDEQYF.

A remark on this clone: The read falls 3 residues short of the CDR3 end, and the missing part is taken from the germline J gene. The chain is built from TRBV29-1 and TRBJ2-1; 16 bases agree with TRBD2. This CDR3 has 16 amino acids. With V trimmed by 6 bases and J by 6 bases, 8 bases remained unmatched. The V gene's germline CDR1 is SQVTM and CDR2 ANQGSEA. Partial CDR3 DNA: TGCAGCGTCGTCGGGACTAGCGGGGGGGTAGTCAATGAG. Protein: CSVVGTSGGVVNE. The complete CDR3 protein is CSVVGTSGGVVNEQFF.

Worth noting for this clone: The read is 3 residues too short to cover the CDR3 end, so that end is filled in from the germline J gene. This chain connects TRBV5-1 to TRBJ1-2; D is possibly TRBD1 (5 bases). The CDR3 is made up of 15 amino acids. V dropped 0 bases and J dropped 3 bases, with 12 bases sitting between them. CDR1 and CDR2 (germline): SGHRS, YFSETQ. The part of the CDR3 DNA that was read is TGCGCCAGCAGCTTGGTAGGAGGGGAGCACTATGGC. It yields the protein CASSLVGGEHYG. The whole CDR3 protein reads CASSLVGGEHYGYTF. The full variable domain, its missing parts supplied by reference TRBV5-1 and TRBJ1-2, is KAGVTQTPRYLIKTRGQQVTLSCSPISGHRSVSWYQQTPGQGLQFLFEYFSETQRNKGNFPGRFSGRQFSNSRSEMNVSTLELGDSALYLCASSLVGGEHYGYTFGSGTRLTVV.

A remark on this clone: The CDR3 end falls 3 residues outside the read, so it is completed with the germline J gene. The V call is TRBV20-1, the J call TRBJ2-1; the D gene is possibly TRBD2 (6 bases). CDR1 is DFQATT and CDR2 is SNEGSKA in the germline V gene (reference sequence). Trimming cost V 5 bases and J 1 base, with 15 bases left between them. The CDR3 is 15 residues long. The covered CDR3 bases are TGCAGTGCTCGAACCACTAGCTTTTCCTACAATGAG. This codes for CSARTTSFSYNE. The whole CDR3 sequence is CSARTTSFSYNEQFF.

About this clone: The read stops 3 residues short of the end of the CDR3; the missing end is completed from the germline J gene. The rearrangement uses TRBV7-3 and TRBJ2-3; D is unclear. The germline V and J ends were trimmed by 4 bases and 2 bases, with 19 bases remaining between them. The germline V gene has CDR1 SGHTA and CDR2 FQGTGA. The length of the CDR3 is 17 residues. CDR3 DNA, as far as it was read: TGTGCCAGCAGCTCCCCTCGGGTAGCTCTACCCACAGATACG. The encoded protein is CASSSPRVALPTDT. The full CDR3 sequence reads CASSSPRVALPTDTQYF. Looking up the rest from reference TRBV7-3 and TRBJ2-3 gives the full variable domain: GAGVSQTPSNKVTEKGKYVELRCDPISGHTALYWYRQSLGQGPEFLIYFQGTGAADDSGLPNDRFFAVRPEGSVSTLKIQRTERGDSAVYLCASSSPRVALPTDTQYFGPGTRLTVL.